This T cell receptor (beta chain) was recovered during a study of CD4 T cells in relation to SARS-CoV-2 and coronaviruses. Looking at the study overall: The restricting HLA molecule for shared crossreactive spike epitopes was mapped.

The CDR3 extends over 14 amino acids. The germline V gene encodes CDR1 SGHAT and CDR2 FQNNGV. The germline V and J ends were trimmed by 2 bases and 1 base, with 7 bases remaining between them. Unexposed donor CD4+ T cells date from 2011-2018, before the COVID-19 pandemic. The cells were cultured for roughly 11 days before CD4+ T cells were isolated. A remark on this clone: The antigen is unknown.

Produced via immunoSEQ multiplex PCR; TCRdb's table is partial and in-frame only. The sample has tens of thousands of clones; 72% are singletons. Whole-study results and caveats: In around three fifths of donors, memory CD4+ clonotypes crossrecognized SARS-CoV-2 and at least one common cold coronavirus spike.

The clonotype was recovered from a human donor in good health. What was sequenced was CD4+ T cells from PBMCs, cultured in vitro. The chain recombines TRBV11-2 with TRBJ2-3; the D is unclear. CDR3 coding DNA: TGTGCCAGCAGCTTACTTGGGGGCACAGATACGCAGTATTTT. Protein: CASSLLGGTDTQYF.